This T cell receptor (beta chain) was observed in a study of CD8+CD57+ T cells in acquired aplastic anemia. Overall study findings and caveats: With respect to CD8+ Simpson's diversity, patients and controls did not differ significantly.

Whoever was chosen for sequencing had shown CD8+CD57+ cell expansion by flow cytometry. CDR3 size: 13 residues. Germline lookup yields CDR1 SNHLY and CDR2 FYNNEI. The germline V and J ends were trimmed by 8 bases and 3 bases, with 11 bases remaining between them. As regards this clonotype: Its antigen is unknown.

The use of genomic DNA as template underpinned the TCR beta VDJ and CDR3 profiling. TCRdb re-analysed the reads in MiXCR, keeping a single row per CDR3 protein. The sample has roughly 93,000 distinct CDR3 sequences; 55% to 80% are singletons. This clonotype originated in a human donor with aplastic anemia. Specimen: sorted CD4+, CD8+, or CD8+CD57+ T cells (not recorded which) from PBMCs. The V call is TRBV2, the J call TRBJ2-1; D perhaps matches TRBD2 (6 bases). CDR3: CASRQAGYNEQFF. For the CDR3, the DNA is TGTGCCAGCCGCCAAGCGGGCTACAATGAGCAGTTCTTC.